A single sample is the source of the 5 T cell receptor beta chains below, sequenced in a study of human T cells and chemical hapten exposure. TCRdb reprocessed the RACE reads via MiXCR and lists one record per CDR3 protein. The sample contains 85,000 to 100,000 distinct CDR3 sequences, roughly 12% of which appear only once. Described time point: patch test 1, 2 weeks after DPC sensitization. As to treatment: therapeutic diphenylcyclopropenone sensitization with weekly scalp DPC. The sequencing used whole blood, collected in connection with sensitization to the hapten diphenylcyclopropenone (DPC). The receptors were sampled from a woman aged 40 to 50 with alopecia areata. Some clones in this sample may be carry-over from other donors' samples.

This clonotype was seen a handful of times. V gene TRBV7-6 combines with J gene TRBJ2-3; D remains ambiguous. The CDR3 is 16 amino acids. V lost 2 bases and J lost 0, with 12 bases in between. CDR1 is SGHVS, CDR2 FNYEAQ, per germline. CDR3 sequence: CASSLMGASSTDTQYF. CDR3 sequence (DNA): TGTGCCAGCAGCTTAATGGGCGCCTCCAGCACAGATACGCAGTATTTT.

Ten or more counts support this clonotype. The V call is TRBV5-5, the J call TRBJ1-1, with a weak D call TRBD1 (6 bases). V dropped 4 bases and J dropped 3 bases, with 16 bases sitting between them. The CDR3 extends over 15 amino acids. CDR1 and CDR2 (germline): SGHKS, YYEKEE (reference sequence). The CDR3 is CASSQGVTGYTEAFF. In nucleotides, the CDR3 is TGTGCCAGCAGCCAAGGGGTTACAGGGTACACTGAAGCTTTCTTT.

This clonotype was found many times. The chain links TRBV19 to TRBJ2-6; either TRBD1 or TRBD2 may supply D (6 bases each). CDR1 and CDR2 from the germline V gene are LNHDA and SQIVND (reference sequence). Trimming cost V 6 bases and J 1 base, with 25 bases left between them. The CDR3 runs to 20 residues. The CDR3 here is CASSPDATGAWESGANVLTF. In DNA form, the CDR3 reads TGTGCCAGTAGCCCGGACGCGACGGGGGCCTGGGAGTCTGGGGCCAACGTCCTGACTTTC.

This clonotype showed up many times. The rearrangement uses TRBV24-1 and TRBJ2-3; TRBD1 aligns across 9 bases. Germline V gene lookup returns CDR1 KGHDR and CDR2 SFDVKD. The CDR3 covers 13 residues. The J segment lost 4 bases and the V segment lost 7 bases, leaving 2 bases of the junction unmatched. The DNA for the CDR3 is TGTGCCACCAGCAGACAGGGGGCAGATACGCAGTATTTT. Its translation is CATSRQGADTQYF.

This clonotype was observed a handful of times. The chain recombines TRBV28 with TRBJ2-4; unclear D gene. The V gene lost 4 bases and the J gene lost 2 bases, with 15 bases spanning the gap. The CDR3 length is 16 residues. CDR1 and CDR2 (germline): MDHEN, SYDVKM. CDR3 sequence: CASSSKGIPPKNIQYF. The CDR3 DNA sequence: TGTGCCAGCAGTTCAAAAGGGATCCCCCCCAAAAACATTCAGTACTTC.